This T cell receptor (beta chain) was retrieved from a study of T cells after yellow fever vaccination. General study points: Most primary-vaccination clones recurred post-booster (roughly 96% CD4, roughly 87% CD8). Clonotypes found in both CD4 and CD8 compartments made up a small share.

In TCRdb, the 5' RACE reads were re-called with MiXCR into one record per CDR3 protein. Among around 360,000 distinct CDR3 sequences listed, roughly 12% were seen once. This clonotype has just a few counts. As yet, its antigen is unknown. V lost 8 bases and J 4 bases, leaving 17 bases between the germline ends. The CDR3 loop spans 14 amino acids. Germline CDR1 reads SGHVS; CDR2 reads FQNEAQ. This receptor was taken from a man between 18 and 29 years old who received the YFV17D yellow fever vaccine. V and J are TRBV7-8 and TRBJ1-1, with a possible D match to TRBD1 (5 bases). Material: PBMCs, obtained on the day of the first yellow fever vaccination. The DNA of the CDR3 is TGTGCCAGCGGCAGAGCGGGACGGAGCACTGAAGCTTTCTTT. Its translation is CASGRAGRSTEAFF.